There are a few counts of the clone carrying this T cell receptor beta chain. What it binds is not known. cDNA carried unique molecular identifiers, and a universal primer site was added by template switching. TCRdb processed the 5' RACE reads anew with MiXCR; each CDR3 protein has one entry. The sample includes 500,000 to 650,000 distinct CDR3 sequences, 20% to 25% of them seen just once. The donors were all healthy and Caucasian. The data belong to a study of identical twins. The ends lost 6 bases at V and 7 bases at J; junction bases unmatched: 7. This CDR3 spans 15 amino acids. Per the germline V gene, CDR1 is MNHNS and CDR2 is SASEGT. General study points: Researchers reported excess low generation probability among twin-shared out-of-frame alpha sequences.

These data are also associated with another study on yellow fever vaccine responses in identical twins. This second report adds: Twin vaccine T cell responses reportedly seemed partly convergent, partly personalized.

V is TRBV6-1 and J is TRBJ2-1; 12 bases are a match to TRBD2. The sequence derives from a woman between 18 and 29 years old in good health. Input material: CD4+ T cells sorted from blood. CDR3 nucleotides: TGTGCCAGCAGATCTAGCGGGAGGGTACAAAATGAGCAGTTCTTC. This translates into CASRSSGRVQNEQFF.